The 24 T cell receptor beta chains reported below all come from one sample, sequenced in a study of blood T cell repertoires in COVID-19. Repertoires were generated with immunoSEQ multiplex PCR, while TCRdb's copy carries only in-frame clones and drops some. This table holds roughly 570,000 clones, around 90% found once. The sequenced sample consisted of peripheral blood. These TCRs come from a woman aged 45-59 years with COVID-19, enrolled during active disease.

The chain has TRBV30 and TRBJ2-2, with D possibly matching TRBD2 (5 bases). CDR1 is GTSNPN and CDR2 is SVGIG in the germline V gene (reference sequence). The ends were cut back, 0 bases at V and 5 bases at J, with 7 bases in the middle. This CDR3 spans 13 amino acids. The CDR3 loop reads CAWSVLGTGELFF. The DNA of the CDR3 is TGTGCCTGGAGTGTACTAGGTACCGGGGAGCTGTTTTTT.

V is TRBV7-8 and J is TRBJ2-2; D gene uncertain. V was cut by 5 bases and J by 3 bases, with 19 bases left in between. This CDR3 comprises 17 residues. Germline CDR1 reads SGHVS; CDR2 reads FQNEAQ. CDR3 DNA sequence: TGTGCCAGCAGCCCATCCCCGGGTGACTGGGACACCGGGGAGCTGTTTTTT. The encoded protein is CASSPSPGDWDTGELFF.

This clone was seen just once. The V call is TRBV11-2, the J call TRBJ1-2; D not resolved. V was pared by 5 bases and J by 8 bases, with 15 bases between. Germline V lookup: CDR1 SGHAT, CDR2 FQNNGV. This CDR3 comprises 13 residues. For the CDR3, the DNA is TGTGCCAGCAGCCCCCCAAATCGGGAAGGCTACACCTTC. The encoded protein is CASSPPNREGYTF. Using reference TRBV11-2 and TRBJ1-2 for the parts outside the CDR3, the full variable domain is EAGVAQSPRYKIIEKRQSVAFWCNPISGHATLYWYQQILGQGPKLLIQFQNNGVVDDSQLPKDRFSAERLKGVDSTLKIQPAKLEDSAVYLCASSPPNREGYTFGSGTRLTVV.

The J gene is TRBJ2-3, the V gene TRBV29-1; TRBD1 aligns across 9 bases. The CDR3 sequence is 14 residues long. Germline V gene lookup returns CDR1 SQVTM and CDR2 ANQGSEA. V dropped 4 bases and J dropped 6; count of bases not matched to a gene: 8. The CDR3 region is CSVVGTGNVDTQYF. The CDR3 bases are TGCAGCGTTGTTGGGACAGGGAACGTGGATACGCAGTATTTT.

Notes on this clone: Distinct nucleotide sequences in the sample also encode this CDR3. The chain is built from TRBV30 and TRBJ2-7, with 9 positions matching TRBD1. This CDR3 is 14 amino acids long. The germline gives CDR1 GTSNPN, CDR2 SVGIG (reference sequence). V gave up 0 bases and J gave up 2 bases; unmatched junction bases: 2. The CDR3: CAWSVGQGPYEQYF. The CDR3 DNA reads TGTGCCTGGAGTGTTGGACAGGGGCCCTACGAGCAGTACTTC.

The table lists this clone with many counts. In nucleotides, the CDR3 is TGTGCCAGCAGCCGTGGCGGGGGGACGGGCTACGAGCAGTACTTC. This sequence encodes CASSRGGGTGYEQYF. The chain carries TRBV7-9 and TRBJ2-7; 8 bases are a match to TRBD2. The CDR3 has 15 residues. V shed 5 bases, J shed 3 bases, and the junction held 9 bases outside the gene matches. Germline loops: CDR1 SEHNR, CDR2 FQNEAQ (reference sequence).

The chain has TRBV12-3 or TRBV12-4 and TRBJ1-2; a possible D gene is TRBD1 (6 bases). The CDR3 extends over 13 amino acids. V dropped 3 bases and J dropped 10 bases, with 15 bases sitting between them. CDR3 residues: CASSLRGGGVYTF. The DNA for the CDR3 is TGTGCCAGCAGTTTGAGGGGGGGAGGAGTCTACACCTTC.

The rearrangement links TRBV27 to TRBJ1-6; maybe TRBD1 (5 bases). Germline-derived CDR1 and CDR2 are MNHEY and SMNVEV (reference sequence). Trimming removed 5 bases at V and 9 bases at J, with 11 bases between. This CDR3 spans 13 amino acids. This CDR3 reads CASSPGLGSPLHF. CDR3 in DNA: TGTGCCAGCAGTCCAGGGTTAGGTTCACCCCTCCACTTT.

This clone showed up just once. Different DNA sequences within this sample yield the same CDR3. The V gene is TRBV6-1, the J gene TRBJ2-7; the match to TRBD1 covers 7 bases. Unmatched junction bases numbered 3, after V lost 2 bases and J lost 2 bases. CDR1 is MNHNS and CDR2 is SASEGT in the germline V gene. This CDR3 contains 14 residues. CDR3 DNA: TGTGCCAGCAGTGAACGTGGGACAGCCTACGAGCAGTACTTC. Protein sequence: CASSERGTAYEQYF.

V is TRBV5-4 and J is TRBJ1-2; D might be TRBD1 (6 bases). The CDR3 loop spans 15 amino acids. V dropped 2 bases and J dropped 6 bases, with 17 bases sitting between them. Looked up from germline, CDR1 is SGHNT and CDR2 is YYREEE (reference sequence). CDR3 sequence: CASSFLGGATDGYTF. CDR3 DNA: TGTGCCAGCAGCTTCCTGGGGGGGGCCACTGATGGCTACACCTTC.

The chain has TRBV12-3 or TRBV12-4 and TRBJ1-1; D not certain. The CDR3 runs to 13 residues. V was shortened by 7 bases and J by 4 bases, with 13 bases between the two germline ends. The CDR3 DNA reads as TGTGCCAGCACCCTTGGGCAGTTCACTGAAGCTTTCTTT. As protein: CASTLGQFTEAFF.

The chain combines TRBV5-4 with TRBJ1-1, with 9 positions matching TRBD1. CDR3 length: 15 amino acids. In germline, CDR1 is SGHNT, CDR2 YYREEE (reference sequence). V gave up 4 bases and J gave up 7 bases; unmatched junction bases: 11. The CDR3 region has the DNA TGTGCCAGCAGCACCAGGACAGGGGCTCGGGGTGAAGCTTTCTTT. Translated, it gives CASSTRTGARGEAFF.

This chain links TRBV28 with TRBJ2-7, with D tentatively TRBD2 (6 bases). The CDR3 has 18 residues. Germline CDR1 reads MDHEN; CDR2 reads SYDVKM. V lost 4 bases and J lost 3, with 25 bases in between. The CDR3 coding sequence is TGTGCCAGCAGTTCCCCCCGCGGGATGGGGCAGTCGGACTACGAGCAGTACTTC. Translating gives CASSSPRGMGQSDYEQYF.

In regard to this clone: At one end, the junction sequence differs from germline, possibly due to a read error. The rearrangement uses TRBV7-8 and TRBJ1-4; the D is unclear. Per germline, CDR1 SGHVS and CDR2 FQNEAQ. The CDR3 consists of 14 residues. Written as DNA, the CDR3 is TGTGCCAGCAGCTCAGAGAGGACTAATGAAAAGCTGTTTTTT. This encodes CASSSERTNEKLFF. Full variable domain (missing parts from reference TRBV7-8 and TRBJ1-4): GAGVSQSPRYKVAKRGQDVALRCDPISGHVSLFWYQQALGQGPEFLTYFQNEAQLDKSGLPSDRFFAERPEGSVSTLKIQRTQQEDSAVYLCASSSERTNEKLFFGSGTQLSVL.

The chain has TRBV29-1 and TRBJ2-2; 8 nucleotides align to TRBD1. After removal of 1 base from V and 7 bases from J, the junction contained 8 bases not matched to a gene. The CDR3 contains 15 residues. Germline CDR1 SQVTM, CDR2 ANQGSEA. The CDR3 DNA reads TGCAGCGTTGAAGTGAGACAGGGGCCAGACGGGGAGCTGTTTTTT. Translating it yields CSVEVRQGPDGELFF.

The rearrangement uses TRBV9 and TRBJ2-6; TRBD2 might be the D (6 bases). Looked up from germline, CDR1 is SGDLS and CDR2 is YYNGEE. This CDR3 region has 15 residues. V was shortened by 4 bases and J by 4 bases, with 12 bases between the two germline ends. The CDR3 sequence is CASSPRESGANVLTF. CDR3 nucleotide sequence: TGTGCCAGCAGCCCCCGGGAGTCCGGGGCCAACGTCCTGACTTTC.

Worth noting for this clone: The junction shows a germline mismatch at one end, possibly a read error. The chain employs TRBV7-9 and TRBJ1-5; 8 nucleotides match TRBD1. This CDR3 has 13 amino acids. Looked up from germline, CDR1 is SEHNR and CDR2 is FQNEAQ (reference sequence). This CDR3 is CASSLEIWDRLDF. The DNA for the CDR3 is TGTGCCAGCAGCTTAGAAATCTGGGACAGGTTGGATTTT.

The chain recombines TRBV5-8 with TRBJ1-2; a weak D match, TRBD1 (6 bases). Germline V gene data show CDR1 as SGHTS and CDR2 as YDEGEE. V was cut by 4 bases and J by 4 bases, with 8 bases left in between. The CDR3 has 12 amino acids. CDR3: CASSADSYGYTF. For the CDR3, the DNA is TGTGCCAGCAGCGCGGACAGCTATGGCTACACCTTC.

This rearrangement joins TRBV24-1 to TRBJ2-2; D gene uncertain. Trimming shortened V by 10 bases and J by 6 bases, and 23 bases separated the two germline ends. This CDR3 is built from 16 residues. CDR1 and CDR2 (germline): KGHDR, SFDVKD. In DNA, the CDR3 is TGTGCCACGTCCCCCCCGGTGGCAGGAACCCCCGGGGAGCTGTTTTTT. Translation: CATSPPVAGTPGELFF.

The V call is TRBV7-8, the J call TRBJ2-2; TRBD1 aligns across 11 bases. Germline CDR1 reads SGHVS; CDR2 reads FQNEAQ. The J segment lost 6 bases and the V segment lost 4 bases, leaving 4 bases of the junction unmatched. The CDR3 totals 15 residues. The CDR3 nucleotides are TGTGCCAGCAGCTATTGGGACAGGGGGGCCGGGGAGCTGTTTTTT. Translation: CASSYWDRGAGELFF. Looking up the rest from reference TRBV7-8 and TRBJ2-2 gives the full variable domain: GAGVSQSPRYKVAKRGQDVALRCDPISGHVSLFWYQQALGQGPEFLTYFQNEAQLDKSGLPSDRFFAERPEGSVSTLKIQRTQQEDSAVYLCASSYWDRGAGELFFGEGSRLTVL.

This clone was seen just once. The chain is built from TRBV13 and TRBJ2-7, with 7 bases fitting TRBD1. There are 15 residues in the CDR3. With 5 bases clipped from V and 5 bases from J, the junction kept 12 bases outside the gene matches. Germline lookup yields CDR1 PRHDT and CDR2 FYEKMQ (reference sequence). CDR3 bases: TGTGCCAGCAGCCCAGGCAGGGGGAAGTGGGACGAGCAGTACTTC. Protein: CASSPGRGKWDEQYF.

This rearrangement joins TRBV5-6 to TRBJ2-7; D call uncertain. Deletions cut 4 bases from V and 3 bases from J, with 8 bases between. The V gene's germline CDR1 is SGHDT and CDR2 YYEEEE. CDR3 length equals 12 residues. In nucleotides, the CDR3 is TGTGCCAGCAGCACGGTTTACTACGAGCAGTACTTC. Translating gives CASSTVYYEQYF.

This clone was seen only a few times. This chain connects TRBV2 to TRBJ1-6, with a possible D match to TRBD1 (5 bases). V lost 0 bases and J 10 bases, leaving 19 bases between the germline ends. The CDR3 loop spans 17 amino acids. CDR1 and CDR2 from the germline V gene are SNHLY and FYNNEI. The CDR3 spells CASSEAGSAGRESPLHF. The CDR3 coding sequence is TGTGCCAGCAGTGAAGCCGGATCGGCAGGGCGGGAATCACCCCTCCACTTT.

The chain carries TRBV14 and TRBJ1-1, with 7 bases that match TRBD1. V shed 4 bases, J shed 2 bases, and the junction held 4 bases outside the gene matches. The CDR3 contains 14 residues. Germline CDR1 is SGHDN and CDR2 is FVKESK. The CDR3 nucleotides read TGTGCCAGCAGCCTCCGGGACAGAAACACTGAAGCTTTCTTT. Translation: CASSLRDRNTEAFF.